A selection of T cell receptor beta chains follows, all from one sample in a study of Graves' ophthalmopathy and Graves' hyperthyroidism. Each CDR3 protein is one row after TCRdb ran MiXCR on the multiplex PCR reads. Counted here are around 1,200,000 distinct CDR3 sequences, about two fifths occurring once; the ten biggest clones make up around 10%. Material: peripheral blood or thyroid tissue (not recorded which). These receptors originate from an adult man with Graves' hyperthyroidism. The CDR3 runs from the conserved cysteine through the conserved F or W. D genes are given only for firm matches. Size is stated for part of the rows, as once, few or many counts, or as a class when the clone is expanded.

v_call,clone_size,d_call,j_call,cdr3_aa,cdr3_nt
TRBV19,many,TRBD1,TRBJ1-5,CASSIDGRGHEPQHF,TGTGCCAGTAGTATAGATGGCAGGGGGCACGAGCCCCAGCATTTT
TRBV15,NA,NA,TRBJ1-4,CATSRVGVNEKLFF,TGTGCCACCAGCAGAGTTGGGGTTAATGAAAAACTGTTTTTT
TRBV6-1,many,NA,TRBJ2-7,CASSEISASYEQYF,TGTGCCAGCAGTGAAATCAGTGCTTCCTACGAGCAGTACTTC
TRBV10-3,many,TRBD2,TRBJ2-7,CAISEWVAGAQGNEQYF,TGTGCCATCAGTGAGTGGGTAGCGGGAGCCCAGGGGAACGAGCAGTACTTC
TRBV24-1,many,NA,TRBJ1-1,CATSGPPPNTEAFF,TGTGCCACCAGTGGCCCGCCGCCGAACACTGAAGCTTTCTTT
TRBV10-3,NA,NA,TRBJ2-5,CAISEGGRRQPQYF,TGTGCCATCAGTGAAGGGGGGCGAAGGCAGCCCCAGTACTTC
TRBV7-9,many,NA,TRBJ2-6,CASSSSLGGANVLTF,TGTGCCAGCAGCTCGAGTCTCGGGGGGGCCAACGTCCTGACTTTC
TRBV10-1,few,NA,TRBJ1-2,CASSPGLDYGYTF,TGTGCCAGCTCACCGGGCTTAGACTATGGCTACACCTTC
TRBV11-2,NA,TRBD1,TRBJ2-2,CASSRSTGMILRELFF,TGTGCCAGCAGCCGATCGACAGGGATGATTCTACGGGAGCTGTTTTTT
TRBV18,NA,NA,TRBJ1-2,CASSPPGRQDYGYTF,TGTGCCAGCTCACCTCCGGGACGCCAGGACTATGGCTACACCTTC
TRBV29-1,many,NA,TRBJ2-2,CSVGAGTATGELFF,TGCAGCGTTGGTGCGGGGACCGCCACCGGGGAGCTGTTTTTT
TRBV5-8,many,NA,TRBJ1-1,CASSLVQWSVTEAFF,TGTGCCAGCAGCTTGGTTCAGTGGTCGGTCACTGAAGCTTTCTTT
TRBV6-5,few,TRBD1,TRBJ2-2,CASSYGTGPTGELFF,TGTGCCAGCAGTTACGGGACAGGGCCCACCGGGGAGCTGTTTTTT
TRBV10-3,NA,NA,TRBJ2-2,CAISWDGSSETGELFF,TGTGCCATCAGTTGGGACGGGTCCTCCGAGACCGGGGAGCTGTTTTTT
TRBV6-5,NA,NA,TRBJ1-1,CASTLSANTEAFF,TGTGCCAGCACACTTTCCGCGAACACTGAAGCTTTCTTT
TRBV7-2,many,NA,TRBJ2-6,CASSRPVGANVLTF,TGTGCCAGCAGCCGCCCCGTAGGGGCCAACGTCCTGACTTTC
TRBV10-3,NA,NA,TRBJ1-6,CAIRSGAVNSPLHF,TGTGCCATCAGATCAGGGGCGGTCAATTCACCCCTCCACTTT
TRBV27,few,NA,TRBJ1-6,CASSRDATDSYNSPLHF,TGTGCCAGCAGTCGGGACGCTACTGACTCCTATAATTCACCCCTCCACTTT
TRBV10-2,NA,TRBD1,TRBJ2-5,CASSGYTGGRETQYF,TGCGCCAGCAGTGGATACACAGGGGGGAGGGAGACCCAGTACTTC
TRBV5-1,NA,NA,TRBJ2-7,CASSWGGAGKDYEQYF,TGCGCCAGCAGCTGGGGGGGCGCGGGGAAGGACTACGAGCAGTACTTC
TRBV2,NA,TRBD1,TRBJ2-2,CASRDWTGGGELFF,TGTGCCAGCAGGGATTGGACAGGGGGCGGGGAGCTGTTTTTT
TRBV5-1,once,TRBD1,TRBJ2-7,CASSLGRGLGEQYF,TGCGCCAGCAGCTTGGGCAGGGGGCTGGGCGAGCAGTACTTC
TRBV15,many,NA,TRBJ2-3,CATSRGGNSGLGQYF,TGTGCCACCAGCAGAGGGGGGAATAGCGGTCTCGGGCAGTATTTT
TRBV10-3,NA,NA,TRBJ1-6,CAISSGDNSPLHF,TGTGCCATCAGCTCTGGGGACAATTCACCCCTCCACTTT
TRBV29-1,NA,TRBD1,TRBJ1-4,CSVGAGTVIEKLFF,TGCAGCGTGGGAGCCGGGACAGTGATCGAAAAACTGTTTTTT
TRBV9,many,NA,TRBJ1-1,CASSGDPNTEAFF,TGTGCCAGCAGCGGAGACCCGAACACTGAAGCTTTCTTT
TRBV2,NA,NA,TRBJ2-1,CAISELWEVRNEQFF,TGTGCCATCAGTGAGTTATGGGAGGTTCGGAATGAGCAGTTCTTC
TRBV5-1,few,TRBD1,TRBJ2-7,CASSPGTGNHEQYF,TGCGCCAGCAGCCCCGGGACAGGGAATCACGAGCAGTACTTC
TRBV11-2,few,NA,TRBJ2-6,CASRRPLSGANVLTF,TGTGCCAGCAGGCGTCCCTTGTCTGGGGCCAACGTCCTGACTTTC
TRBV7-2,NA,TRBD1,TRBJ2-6,CASSRGQFISGANVLTF,TGTGCCAGCAGCAGGGGACAGTTCATCTCTGGGGCCAACGTCCTGACTTTC
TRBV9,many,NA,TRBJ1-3,CASSAAGNSGNTIYF,TGTGCCAGCAGCGCCGCAGGGAACTCTGGAAACACCATATATTTT
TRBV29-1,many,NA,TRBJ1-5,CSVLAVGQPQHF,TGCAGCGTTCTTGCGGTCGGTCAGCCCCAGCATTTT
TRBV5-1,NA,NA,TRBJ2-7,CASSPPSYAQYF,TGCGCCAGCAGCCCGCCGTCCTACGCGCAGTACTTC
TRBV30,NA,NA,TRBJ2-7,CALERFGEQYF,TGTGCCCTCGAACGCTTTGGCGAGCAGTACTTC
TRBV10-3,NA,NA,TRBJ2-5,CAIRQAYQETQYF,TGTGCCATCAGACAGGCGTACCAAGAGACCCAGTACTTC
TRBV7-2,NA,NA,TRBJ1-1,CASSTRAAEAFF,TGTGCCAGCAGCACCCGAGCCGCTGAAGCTTTCTTT
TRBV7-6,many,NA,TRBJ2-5,CASSLTVQQETQYF,TGTGCCAGCAGCTTAACCGTACAACAAGAGACCCAGTACTTC
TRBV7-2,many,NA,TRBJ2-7,CASSPSTSGEISYEQYF,TGTGCCAGCAGCCCCTCTACATCAGGAGAGATCTCCTACGAGCAGTACTTC
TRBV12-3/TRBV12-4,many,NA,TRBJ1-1,CASSPKANTEAFF,TGTGCCAGCAGTCCGAAGGCAAACACTGAAGCTTTCTTT
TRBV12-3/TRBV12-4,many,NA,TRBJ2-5,CASSSQGWKTQYF,TGTGCCAGCAGTTCCCAGGGGTGGAAGACCCAGTACTTC
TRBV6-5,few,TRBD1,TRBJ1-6,CASRPDRGGGSPLHF,TGTGCCAGCAGGCCTGACAGGGGCGGCGGATCACCCCTCCACTTT
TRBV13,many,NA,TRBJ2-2,CASSYRAGELFF,TGTGCCAGCAGCTACAGGGCCGGGGAGCTGTTTTTT
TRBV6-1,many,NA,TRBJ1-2,CASSEYFLGYTF,TGTGCCAGCAGTGAATATTTTTTAGGCTACACCTTC
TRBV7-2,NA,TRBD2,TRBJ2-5,CASSPIAGNQETQYF,TGTGCCAGCAGCCCAATAGCGGGGAACCAAGAGACCCAGTACTTC
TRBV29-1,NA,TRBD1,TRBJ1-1,CSVVVQGRAEAFF,TGCAGCGTTGTGGTACAGGGGCGGGCTGAAGCTTTCTTT